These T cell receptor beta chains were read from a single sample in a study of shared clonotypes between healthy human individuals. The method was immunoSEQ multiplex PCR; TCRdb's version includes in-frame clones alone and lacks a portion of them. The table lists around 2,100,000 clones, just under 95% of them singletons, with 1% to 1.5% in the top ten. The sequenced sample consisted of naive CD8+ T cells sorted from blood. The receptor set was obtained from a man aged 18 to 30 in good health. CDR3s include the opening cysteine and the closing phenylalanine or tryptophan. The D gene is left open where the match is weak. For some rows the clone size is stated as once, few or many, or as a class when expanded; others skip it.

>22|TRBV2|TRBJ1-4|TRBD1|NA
CASSELLDPTGPRVETNEKLFF
TGTGCCAGCAGTGAACTTTTGGACCCGACAGGGCCAAGGGTTGAGACTAATGAAAAACTGTTTTTT
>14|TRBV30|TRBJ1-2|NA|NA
CAWSKTGRNYGYTF
TGTGCCTGGTCTAAGACAGGCCGTAACTATGGCTACACCTTC
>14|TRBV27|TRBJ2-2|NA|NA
CASSFGGNTGELFF
TGTGCCAGCAGCTTCGGGGGTAACACCGGGGAGCTGTTTTTT
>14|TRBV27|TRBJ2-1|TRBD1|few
CASSWAGGYNEQFF
TGTGCCAGCAGTTGGGCAGGGGGATACAATGAGCAGTTCTTC
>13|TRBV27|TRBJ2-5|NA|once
CASRGRGEETQYF
TGTGCCAGCAGGGGCAGGGGAGAAGAGACCCAGTACTTC
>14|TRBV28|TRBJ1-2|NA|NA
CASSLHREGYGYTF
TGTGCCAGCAGTTTACACAGGGAGGGATATGGCTACACCTTC
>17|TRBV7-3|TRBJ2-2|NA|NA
CASSPLLGDLGGGELFF
TGTGCCAGCAGCCCATTACTCGGGGACCTGGGAGGCGGGGAGCTGTTTTTT
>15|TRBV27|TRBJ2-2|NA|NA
CASSFYQVNTGELFF
TGTGCCAGCAGTTTTTATCAGGTGAACACCGGGGAGCTGTTTTTT
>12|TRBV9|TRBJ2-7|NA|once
CASSGGGSEQYF
TGTGCCAGCAGCGGGGGTGGATCCGAGCAGTACTTC
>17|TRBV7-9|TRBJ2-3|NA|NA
CASSSTLSGASTDTQYF
TGTGCCAGCAGCTCCACCCTTAGCGGAGCTAGCACAGATACGCAGTATTTT
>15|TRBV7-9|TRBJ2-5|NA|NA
CASSHDVSGQETQYF
TGTGCCAGCAGCCACGACGTATCGGGCCAAGAGACCCAGTACTTC
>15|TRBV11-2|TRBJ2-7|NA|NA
CASSLVTFSSYEQYF
TGTGCCAGCAGCTTAGTGACTTTTAGCTCCTACGAGCAGTACTTC
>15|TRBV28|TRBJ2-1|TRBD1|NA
CASSSDRGTYNEQFF
TGTGCCAGCAGTTCGGACAGGGGAACCTACAATGAGCAGTTCTTC
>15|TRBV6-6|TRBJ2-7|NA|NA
CASSYSNADSYEQYF
TGTGCCAGCAGTTACTCGAACGCAGACTCCTACGAGCAGTACTTC
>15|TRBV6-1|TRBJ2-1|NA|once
CASSEDGGLYNEQFF
TGTGCCAGCAGTGAAGACGGGGGGCTCTACAATGAGCAGTTCTTC
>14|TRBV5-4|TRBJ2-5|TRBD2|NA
CASSSWEGQETQYF
TGTGCCAGCAGCTCCTGGGAGGGACAAGAGACCCAGTACTTC
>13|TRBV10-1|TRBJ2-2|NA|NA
CASSEMNTGELFF
TGCGCCAGCAGTGAGATGAACACCGGGGAGCTGTTTTTT
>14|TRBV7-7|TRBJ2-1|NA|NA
CASSLGSGSDEQFF
TGTGCTAGCAGCTTAGGCTCAGGGAGCGATGAGCAGTTCTTC
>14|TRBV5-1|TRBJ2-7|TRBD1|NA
CASSLGTGDEEQYF
TGCGCCAGCAGCTTGGGGACAGGGGATGAGGAGCAGTACTTC
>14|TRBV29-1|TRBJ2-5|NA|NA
CSVEGWGPRETQYF
TGCAGCGTAGAGGGATGGGGGCCCCGAGAGACCCAGTACTTC
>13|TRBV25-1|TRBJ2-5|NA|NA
CASSEELIETQYF
TGTGCCAGCAGTGAGGAACTAATTGAGACCCAGTACTTC
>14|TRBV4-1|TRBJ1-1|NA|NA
CASMETQLNTEAFF
TGCGCCAGCATGGAGACCCAATTGAACACTGAAGCTTTCTTT
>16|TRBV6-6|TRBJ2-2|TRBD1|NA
CASRGDRGRVTGELFF
TGTGCCAGCAGGGGGGACAGGGGGAGAGTCACCGGGGAGCTGTTTTTT
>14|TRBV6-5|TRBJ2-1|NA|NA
CASSYSGTDNEQFF
TGTGCCAGCAGTTACTCGGGGACTGACAATGAGCAGTTCTTC
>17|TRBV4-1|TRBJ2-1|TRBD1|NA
CASSQVDLRGQGNEQFF
TGCGCCAGCAGCCAAGTGGATTTGAGGGGGCAGGGCAATGAGCAGTTCTTC
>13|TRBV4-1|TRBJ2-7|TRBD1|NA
CASSQPQGAEQYF
TGCGCCAGCAGCCAACCCCAGGGGGCCGAGCAGTACTTC
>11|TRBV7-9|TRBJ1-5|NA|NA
CASSREGPQHF
TGTGCCAGCAGCCGGGAGGGGCCCCAGCATTTT
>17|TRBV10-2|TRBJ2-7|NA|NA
CASSESAPGASSYEQYF
TGCGCCAGCAGTGAGTCAGCCCCGGGGGCAAGTTCCTACGAGCAGTACTTC
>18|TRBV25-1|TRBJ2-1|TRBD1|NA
CASSEPGTGSSLYNEQFF
TGTGCCAGCAGTGAACCCGGGACAGGGTCGTCCCTTTACAATGAGCAGTTCTTC
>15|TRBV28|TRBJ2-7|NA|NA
CASSPSGASPYEQYF
TGTGCCAGCAGTCCCAGTGGAGCGTCCCCCTACGAGCAGTACTTC
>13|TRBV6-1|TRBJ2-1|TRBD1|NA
CASSSTGLDEQFF
TGTGCCAGCAGTTCGACAGGGCTGGATGAGCAGTTCTTC
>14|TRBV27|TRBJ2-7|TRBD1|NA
CASTWTGGWYEQYF
TGTGCCAGCACCTGGACAGGGGGCTGGTACGAGCAGTACTTC
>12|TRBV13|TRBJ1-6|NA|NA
CASSKPNSPLHF
TGTGCCAGCAGTAAACCTAATTCACCCCTCCACTTT
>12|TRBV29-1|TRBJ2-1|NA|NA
CSVEDLGNEQFF
TGCAGCGTTGAAGATCTTGGAAATGAGCAGTTCTTC
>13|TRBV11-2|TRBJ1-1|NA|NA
CASSFSTDTEAFF
TGTGCCAGCAGCTTTTCTACGGACACTGAAGCTTTCTTT
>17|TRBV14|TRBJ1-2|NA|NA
CASSQGRQVAYTGGYTF
TGTGCCAGCAGCCAAGGTCGACAGGTAGCCTATACCGGGGGCTACACCTTC
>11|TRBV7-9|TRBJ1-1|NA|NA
CASYGTTEAFF
TGTGCCAGCTACGGGACCACTGAAGCTTTCTTT
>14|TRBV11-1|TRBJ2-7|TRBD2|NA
CASSLEAGGYEQYF
TGTGCCAGCAGCTTAGAAGCGGGGGGCTACGAGCAGTACTTC
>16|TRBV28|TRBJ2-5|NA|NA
CASSPFEAGVYLTQYF
TGTGCCAGCAGTCCTTTCGAGGCGGGCGTTTATCTGACCCAGTACTTC
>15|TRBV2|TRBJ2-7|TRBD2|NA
CASREGLASSYEQYF
TGTGCCAGCAGAGAGGGACTAGCGAGCTCCTACGAGCAGTACTTC
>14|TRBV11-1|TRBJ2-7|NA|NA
CASSLGVISYEQYF
TGTGCCAGCAGCTTAGGGGTCATCTCCTACGAGCAGTACTTC
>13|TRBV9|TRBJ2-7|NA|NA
CASSSTGNSEQYF
TGTGCCAGCAGCAGTACAGGGAACAGTGAGCAGTACTTC
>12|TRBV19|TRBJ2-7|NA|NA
CASSIGTDEQYF
TGTGCCAGTAGTATAGGGACAGACGAGCAGTACTTC
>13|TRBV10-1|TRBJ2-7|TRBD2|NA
CASSVRGAYEQYF
TGCGCCAGCAGTGTCCGGGGGGCCTACGAGCAGTACTTC
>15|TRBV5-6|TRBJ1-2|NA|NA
CASNPGSNSNYGYTF
TGTGCCAGCAACCCGGGATCCAACTCCAACTATGGCTACACCTTC
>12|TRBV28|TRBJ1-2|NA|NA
CASSLSRHGYTF
TGTGCCAGCAGTTTATCAAGGCATGGCTACACCTTC
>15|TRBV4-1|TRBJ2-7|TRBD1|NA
CASSQGQGRTYEQYF
TGCGCCAGCAGCCAGGGACAGGGGCGCACCTACGAGCAGTACTTC
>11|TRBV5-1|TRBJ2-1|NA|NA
CASSPGYEQFF
TGCGCCAGCAGCCCGGGCTATGAGCAGTTCTTC
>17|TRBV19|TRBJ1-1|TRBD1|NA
CASSTGTGVVPNTEAFF
TGTGCCAGCAGTACCGGGACAGGGGTTGTCCCGAACACTGAAGCTTTCTTT